This T cell receptor beta chain was sequenced during a study of blood T cell repertoires in COVID-19. Germline assignment: CDR1 SGDLS and CDR2 YYNGEE. CDR3 length: 14 amino acids. V shed 0 bases and J shed 4 bases, with 10 bases lying between them. The data were produced by immunoSEQ multiplex PCR, yet TCRdb's version contains in-frame clones alone and is incomplete. Of under 200,000 clones in the sample, around 80% were seen once. The J gene is TRBJ1-2, the V gene TRBV9; D possibly corresponds to TRBD1 (6 bases). The TCR originated in a woman of 80 years or more with active or convalescent COVID-19. The sequenced material came from peripheral blood. The CDR3: CASSVGEGGYGYTF. CDR3 coding DNA: TGTGCCAGCAGCGTAGGGGAAGGGGGCTATGGCTACACCTTC.